The 5 T cell receptor beta chains below all came from one sample that was sequenced in a study of T cell responses to AZD1222 COVID-19 vaccine (dated by TCRdb to the early 2020s). Library method: the immunoSEQ multiplex PCR assay. Here the immuneACCESS table is served through TCRdb, limited to in-frame sequences with V and J called. Missing clones are a known gap in these copies; in checked studies unresolved V genes cover under half, and the rest lacks a known reason. The sample contains over 150,000 clones, about 90% of them found a single time. The ten largest clones take up about 2.5% of the sample. According to the study, the label for this sample's time point signals: baseline before first vaccination. This specimen was peripheral blood, taken on day 0 of AZD1222 vaccination. The source of these receptors is an adult in good health.

There are a few counts of this clone. This rearrangement joins TRBV27 to TRBJ2-1; D gene unclear. The CDR3 extends over 14 amino acids. Germline V gives CDR1 MNHEY, CDR2 SMNVEV (reference sequence). V was trimmed by 6 bases and J by 12 bases, leaving 21 bases between them. The CDR3 DNA reads TGTGCCAGCAGACCCTATTCCGGCCACGCGTTGCAGTTCTTC. It yields the protein CASRPYSGHALQFF.

This sequence joins TRBV19 and TRBJ1-5; 7 bases match TRBD1. The trim removed 7 bases at V and 4 bases at J, leaving 10 bases unmatched. Germline lookup yields CDR1 LNHDA and CDR2 SQIVND (reference sequence). The CDR3 has 15 amino acids. The CDR3 coding sequence is TGTGCCAGTACAAGGCGGGACAGAGTGAATCAGCCCCAGCATTTT. Amino acid sequence: CASTRRDRVNQPQHF.

The chain combines TRBV28 with TRBJ1-2; D remains ambiguous. The CDR3 runs 13 residues. Germline CDR1 is MDHEN and CDR2 is SYDVKM. V lost 2 bases and J 8 bases, leaving 12 bases between the germline ends. CDR3 sequence (DNA): TGTGCCAGCAGTTTAACCGGGGTTGAGGGCTACACCTTC. This encodes CASSLTGVEGYTF.

The chain has TRBV5-1 and TRBJ1-2; D perhaps matches TRBD1 (5 bases). The germline V and J ends were trimmed by 5 bases and 5 bases, with 16 bases remaining between them. There are 14 residues in the CDR3. Per the germline V gene, CDR1 is SGHRS and CDR2 is YFSETQ. The CDR3 here is CASRAGTGWYGYTF. The CDR3 DNA reads as TGCGCCAGCAGGGCCGGGACGGGTTGGTATGGCTACACCTTC.

The chain links TRBV10-3 to TRBJ1-2; D unclear. Trimming removed 4 bases from V and 5 bases from J, with 11 bases in between. The CDR3 contains 13 residues. CDR1 ENHRY and CDR2 SYGVKD come from the germline V gene. In nucleotides, the CDR3 is TGTGCCATCAGTGCCATGGGTGGTTATGGCTACACCTTC. Its translation is CAISAMGGYGYTF.